Listed here is a single T cell receptor (beta chain). There are 14 residues in the CDR3. V was clipped by 3 bases and J by 6 bases, with 14 bases between them. CDR1 and CDR2 from the germline V gene are LNHDA and SQIVND (reference sequence). This sample is part of a study of blood T cell repertoires in COVID-19. In the study overall: COVID-19 samples from acute and convalescent phases originated in the United States, Italy and Spain.

Original analysis: Estimation of nucleated cell counts relied on the amplification of reference gene primers. Sequenced by immunoSEQ multiplex PCR; TCRdb stores in-frame clones only, minus some. The V and J calls and clone size are taken from that table; D and trimming were inferred from the DNA. Among about 270,000 clones, around 81% were seen once, and the ten largest hold about 3.2%. Source material: peripheral blood. The chain uses TRBV19 and TRBJ1-2, with D possibly matching TRBD1 (5 bases). This clonotype was sampled from a woman aged 55-75 years with active or convalescent COVID-19. The CDR3 reads CASSMSGQQNGYTF. For the CDR3, the DNA is TGTGCCAGTAGTATGAGTGGACAACAGAATGGCTACACCTTC.